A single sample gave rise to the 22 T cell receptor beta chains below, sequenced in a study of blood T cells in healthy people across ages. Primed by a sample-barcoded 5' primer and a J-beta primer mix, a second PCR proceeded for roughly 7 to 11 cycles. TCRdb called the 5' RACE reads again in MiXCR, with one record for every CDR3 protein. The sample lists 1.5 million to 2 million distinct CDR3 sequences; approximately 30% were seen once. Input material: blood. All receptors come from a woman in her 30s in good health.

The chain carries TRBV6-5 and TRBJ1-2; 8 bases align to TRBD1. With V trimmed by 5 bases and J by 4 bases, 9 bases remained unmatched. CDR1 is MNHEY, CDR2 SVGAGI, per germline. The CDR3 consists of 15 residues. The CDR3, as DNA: TGTGCCAGCAGTCTAGCAGGGGGCTCGAGCTATGGCTACACCTTC. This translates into CASSLAGGSSYGYTF.

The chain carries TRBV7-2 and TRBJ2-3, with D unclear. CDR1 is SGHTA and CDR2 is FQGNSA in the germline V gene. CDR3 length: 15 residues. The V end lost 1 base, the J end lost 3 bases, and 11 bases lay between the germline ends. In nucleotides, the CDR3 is TGTGCCAGCAGCTTAGTATCGACATCAACAGATACGCAGTATTTT. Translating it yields CASSLVSTSTDTQYF. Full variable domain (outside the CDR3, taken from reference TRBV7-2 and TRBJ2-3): GAGVSQSPSNKVTEKGKDVELRCDPISGHTALYWYRQSLGQGLEFLIYFQGNSAPDKSGLPSDRFSAERTGGSVSTLTIQRTQQEDSAVYLCASSLVSTSTDTQYFGPGTRLTVL.

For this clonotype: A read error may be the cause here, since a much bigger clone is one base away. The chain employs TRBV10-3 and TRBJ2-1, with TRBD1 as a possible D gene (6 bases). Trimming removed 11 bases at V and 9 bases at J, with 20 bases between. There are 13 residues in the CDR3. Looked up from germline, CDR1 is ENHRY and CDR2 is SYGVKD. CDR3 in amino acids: CAVRTAAISEQFF. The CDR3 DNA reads TGTGCCGTGCGGACAGCCGCGATCAGTGAGCAGTTCTTC.

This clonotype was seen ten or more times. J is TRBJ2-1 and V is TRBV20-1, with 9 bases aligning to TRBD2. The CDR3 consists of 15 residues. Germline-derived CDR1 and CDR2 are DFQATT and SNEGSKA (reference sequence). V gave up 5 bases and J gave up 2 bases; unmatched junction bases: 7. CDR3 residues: CSAANPSGAYNEQFF. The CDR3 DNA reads TGCAGTGCTGCAAACCCTAGCGGGGCCTACAATGAGCAGTTCTTC.

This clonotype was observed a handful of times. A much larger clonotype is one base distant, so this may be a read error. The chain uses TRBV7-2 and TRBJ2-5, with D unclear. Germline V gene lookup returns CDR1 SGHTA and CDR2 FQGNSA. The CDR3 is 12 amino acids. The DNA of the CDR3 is TGTGCCAGCAGCCTCGCCTCGGAGACCCTGTACTTC. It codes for CASSLASETLYF.

The CDR3 sequence: CASSLQLIDYGYTF. CDR3 in DNA: TGTGCCAGCAGTTTACAGTTAATAGACTATGGCTACACCTTC. V is TRBV28 and J is TRBJ1-2; D call uncertain. The germline V and J ends were trimmed by 2 bases and 3 bases, with 10 bases remaining between them. Germline V CDR1 and CDR2: MDHEN, SYDVKM. This CDR3 region has 14 residues.

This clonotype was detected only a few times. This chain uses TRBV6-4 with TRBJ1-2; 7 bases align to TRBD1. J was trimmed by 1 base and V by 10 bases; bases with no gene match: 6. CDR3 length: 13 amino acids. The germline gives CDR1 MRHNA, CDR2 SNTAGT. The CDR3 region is CAIIRGCNYGYTF. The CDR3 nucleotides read TGTGCCATCATCAGGGGGTGTAACTATGGCTACACCTTC.

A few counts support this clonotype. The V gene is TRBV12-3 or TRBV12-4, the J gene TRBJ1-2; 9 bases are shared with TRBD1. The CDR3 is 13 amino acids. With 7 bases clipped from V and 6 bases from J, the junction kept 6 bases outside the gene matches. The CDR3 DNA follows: TGTGCCAGCAATCCGACAGGGGGGGATGGCTACACCTTC. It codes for CASNPTGGDGYTF.

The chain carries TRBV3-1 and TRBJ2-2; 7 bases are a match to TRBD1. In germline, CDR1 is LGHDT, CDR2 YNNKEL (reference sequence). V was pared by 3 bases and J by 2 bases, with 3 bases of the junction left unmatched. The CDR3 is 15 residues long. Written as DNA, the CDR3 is TGTGCCAGCAGCCACGGGACAGCAAACACCGGGGAGCTGTTTTTT. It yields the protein CASSHGTANTGELFF.

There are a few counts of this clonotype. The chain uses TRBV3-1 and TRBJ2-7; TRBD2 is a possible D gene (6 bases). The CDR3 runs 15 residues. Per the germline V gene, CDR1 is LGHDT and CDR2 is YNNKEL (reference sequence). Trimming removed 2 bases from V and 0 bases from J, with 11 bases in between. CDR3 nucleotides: TGTGCCAGCAGCCAAAGGAGGGGCCTCTCCTACGAGCAGTACTTC. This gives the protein CASSQRRGLSYEQYF.

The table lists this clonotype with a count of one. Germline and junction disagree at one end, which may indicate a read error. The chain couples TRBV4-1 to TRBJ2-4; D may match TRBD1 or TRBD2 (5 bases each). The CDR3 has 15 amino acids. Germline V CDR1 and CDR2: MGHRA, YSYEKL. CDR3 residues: CASSQVEGEKSIQYF. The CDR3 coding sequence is TGCGCCAGCAGCCAAGTAGAAGGGGAGAAAAGCATTCAGTACTTC.

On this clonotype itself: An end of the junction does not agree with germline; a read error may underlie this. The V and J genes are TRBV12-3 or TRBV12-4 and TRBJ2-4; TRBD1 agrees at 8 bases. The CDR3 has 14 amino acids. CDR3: CASRTGTGPDIRYF. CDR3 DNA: TGTGCCAGCAGAACCGGGACAGGCCCTGACATTCGGTACTTC.

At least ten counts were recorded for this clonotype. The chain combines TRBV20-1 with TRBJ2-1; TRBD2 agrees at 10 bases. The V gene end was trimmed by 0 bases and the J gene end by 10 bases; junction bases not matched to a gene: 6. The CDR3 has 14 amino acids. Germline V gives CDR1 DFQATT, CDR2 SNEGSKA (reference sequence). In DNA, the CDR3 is TGCAGTGCTAGAGATGGGCTAGCGGGAGTAGAGCAGTTCTTC. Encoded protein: CSARDGLAGVEQFF.

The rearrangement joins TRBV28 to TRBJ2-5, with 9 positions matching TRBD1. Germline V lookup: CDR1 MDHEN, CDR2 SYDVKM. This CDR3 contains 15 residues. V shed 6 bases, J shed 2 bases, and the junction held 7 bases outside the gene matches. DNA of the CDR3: TGTGCCAGCAGCTCCGGGACAGGGATTCAAGAGACCCAGTACTTC. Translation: CASSSGTGIQETQYF.

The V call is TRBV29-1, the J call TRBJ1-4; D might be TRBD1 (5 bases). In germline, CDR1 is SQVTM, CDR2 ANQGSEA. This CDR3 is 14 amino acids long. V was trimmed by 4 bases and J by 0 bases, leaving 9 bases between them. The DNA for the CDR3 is TGCAGCGTTGGGAAAGGGGCAACTAATGAAAAACTGTTTTTT. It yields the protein CSVGKGATNEKLFF.

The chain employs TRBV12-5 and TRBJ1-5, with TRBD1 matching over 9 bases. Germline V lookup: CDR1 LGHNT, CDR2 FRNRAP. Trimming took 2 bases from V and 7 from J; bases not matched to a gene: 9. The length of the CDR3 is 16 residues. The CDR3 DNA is TGTGCTAGTGGTTTGACCAGGGGACAGGGATCCCAGCCCCAGCATTTT. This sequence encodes CASGLTRGQGSQPQHF.

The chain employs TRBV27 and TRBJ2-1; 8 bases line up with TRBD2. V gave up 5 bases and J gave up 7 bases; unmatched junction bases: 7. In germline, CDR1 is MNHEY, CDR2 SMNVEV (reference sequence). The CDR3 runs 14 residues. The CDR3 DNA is TGTGCCAGCAGTCAGGACCCGGGGGGGAATGAGCAGTTCTTC. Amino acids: CASSQDPGGNEQFF.

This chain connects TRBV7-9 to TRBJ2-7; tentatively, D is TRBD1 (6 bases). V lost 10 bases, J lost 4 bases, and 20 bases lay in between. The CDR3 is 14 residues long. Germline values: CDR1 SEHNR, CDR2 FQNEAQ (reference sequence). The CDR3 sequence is CAISTAGARYEQYF. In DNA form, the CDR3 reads TGTGCCATCTCTACCGCAGGGGCACGTTACGAGCAGTACTTC.

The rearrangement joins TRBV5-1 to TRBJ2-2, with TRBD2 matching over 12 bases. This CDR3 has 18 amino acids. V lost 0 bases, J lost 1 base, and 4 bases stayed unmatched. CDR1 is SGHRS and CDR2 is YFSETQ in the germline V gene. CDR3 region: CASSLGLAGAGNTGELFF. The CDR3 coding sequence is TGCGCCAGCAGCTTGGGACTAGCGGGAGCGGGGAACACCGGGGAGCTGTTTTTT.

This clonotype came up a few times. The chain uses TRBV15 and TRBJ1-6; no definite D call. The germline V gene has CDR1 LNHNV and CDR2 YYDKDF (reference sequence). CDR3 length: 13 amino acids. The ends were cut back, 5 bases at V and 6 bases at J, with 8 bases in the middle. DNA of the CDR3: TGTGCCACCAGCCCCGGGAGTAATTCACCCCTCCACTTT. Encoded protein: CATSPGSNSPLHF.

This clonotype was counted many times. CDR3 in DNA: TGTGCCAGCAGTTACTCCTCGCCCTTATCTAGCGGGACCTACGAGCAGTACTTC. Translated: CASSYSSPLSSGTYEQYF. The chain has TRBV6-6 and TRBJ2-7, with TRBD2 identical over 9 bases. The V and J ends lost 0 bases and 2 bases, in that order; junction bases with no gene match: 11. Germline CDR1 and CDR2: MNHNY and SVGAGI (reference sequence). The CDR3 runs 18 residues.

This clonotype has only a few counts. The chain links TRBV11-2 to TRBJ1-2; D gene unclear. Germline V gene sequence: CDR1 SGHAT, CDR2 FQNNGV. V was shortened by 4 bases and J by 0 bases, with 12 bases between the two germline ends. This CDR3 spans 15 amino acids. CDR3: CASSSRLDPNYGYTF. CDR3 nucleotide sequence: TGTGCCAGCAGCTCCCGACTGGACCCTAACTATGGCTACACCTTC.